This TCR beta chain was identified during a study of shared clonotypes between healthy human individuals. Ten immunoSEQ deep assay plates were used by the authors to sequence unsorted PBMC DNA. Per the original methods: Junction-only sequences produced by ImmunoSEQ had no quality scores, so filtering differed. Using immunoSEQ multiplex PCR, the repertoire was profiled, and TCRdb retains in-frame clones only, with some absent. V, J and clone size are taken as reported in that table, and D and trimming were inferred from the DNA itself. The repertoire holds about 480,000 clones, with 79% as singletons. The length of the CDR3 is 15 residues. The V gene lost 6 bases and the J gene lost 3 bases, with 15 bases spanning the gap. CDR1 is MDHEN and CDR2 is SYDVKM in the germline V gene. As for this clone: What it binds is not known.

Study conclusions and caveats: Tissues were not sampled, only blood, and their repertoires likely differ.

HIV-negative, healthy adults without recent acute infections or vaccinations were the donors. The sequence was collected from a middle-aged woman in good health. Some clones in this sample may be carry-over from other donors' samples. The rearrangement links TRBV28 to TRBJ1-5; no firm D call. The sample consisted of PBMCs. CDR3 nucleotide sequence: TGTGCCAGCAGCCCCGCTCAGAGTGCCAATCAGCCCCAGCATTTT. This sequence encodes CASSPAQSANQPQHF.